The 14 T cell receptor beta chains given below trace back to one sample, sequenced in a study of OX40 agonist ivuxolimab in advanced cancers. Libraries were constructed by the immunoSEQ multiplex PCR assay. TCRdb carries this immuneACCESS record with in-frame sequences only. Its versions omit some clonotypes, under half of them owing to an unresolved V gene in the studies checked, with the rest unexplained. The sample table shows tens of thousands of clones, and approximately 89% are seen once. The ten top clones hold roughly 9.4% of the sample. The source material was CD4+ or CD8+ T cells sorted from blood, sampled in a trial of the OX40 agonist ivuxolimab. The receptors were gathered from an adult with an advanced solid tumor such as melanoma, head and neck, liver or kidney cancer.

The CDR3 loop is CASSSWTGGHGYTF. The CDR3 DNA is TGTGCCAGCAGCTCCTGGACAGGGGGCCATGGCTACACCTTC. V gene TRBV21-1 combines with J gene TRBJ1-2; TRBD1 was called by the table and not checked on the DNA. TRBV21-1 is deemed a pseudogene. The CDR3 sequence is 14 residues long.

The gene calls are TRBV28 and TRBJ1-2; 9 bases agree with TRBD1. This CDR3 contains 15 residues. V was clipped by 0 bases and J by 2 bases; unmatched bases: 1. Germline V lookup: CDR1 MDHEN, CDR2 SYDVKM. The CDR3, as DNA: TGTGCCAGCAGTTTATGGACAGGGGGGAACTATGGCTACACCTTC. As protein: CASSLWTGGNYGYTF.

This sequence joins TRBV5-1 and TRBJ2-1; 11 bases match TRBD1. Germline V lookup: CDR1 SGHRS, CDR2 YFSETQ. CDR3 length: 14 amino acids. With V trimmed by 4 bases and J by 9 bases, 6 bases remained unmatched. CDR3: CASSIGQGAIEQFF. The CDR3 nucleotides read TGCGCCAGCAGCATCGGACAGGGGGCGATTGAGCAGTTCTTC. Full variable domain (remainder filled in from reference TRBV5-1 and TRBJ2-1): KAGVTQTPRYLIKTRGQQVTLSCSPISGHRSVSWYQQTPGQGLQFLFEYFSETQRNKGNFPGRFSGRQFSNSRSEMNVSTLELGDSALYLCASSIGQGAIEQFFGPGTRLTVL.

This rearrangement joins TRBV4-1 to TRBJ2-7, with TRBD2 matching over 9 bases. CDR3 length equals 14 residues. CDR1 MGHRA and CDR2 YSYEKL come from the germline V gene. With V trimmed by 5 bases and J by 3 bases, 5 bases remained unmatched. The CDR3 sequence: CASSYIAGDYEQYF. In DNA, the CDR3 is TGCGCCAGCAGCTACATAGCGGGAGACTACGAGCAGTACTTC.

The chain links TRBV7-9 to TRBJ2-1, with D possibly TRBD1 on 6 matching bases. Germline V gives CDR1 SEHNR, CDR2 FQNEAQ (reference sequence). The length of the CDR3 is 14 residues. V was clipped by 10 bases and J by 7 bases, with 20 bases between them. The CDR3 sequence: CAIGPLTGWNEQFF. The CDR3 DNA reads as TGTGCCATCGGCCCCCTGACAGGTTGGAATGAGCAGTTCTTC.

This clone was seen just once. The gene calls are TRBV9 and TRBJ2-6, with 7 positions matching TRBD1. The germline V gene has CDR1 SGDLS and CDR2 YYNGEE. After removal of 3 bases from V and 0 bases from J, the junction contained 9 bases not matched to a gene. The length of the CDR3 is 18 residues. The CDR3 here is CASSEGQLISSGANVLTF. Written as DNA, the CDR3 is TGTGCCAGCAGCGAGGGACAGCTCATAAGCTCTGGGGCCAACGTCCTGACTTTC. The variable domain in full, completed from reference TRBV9 and TRBJ2-6, reads DSGVTQTPKHLITATGQRVTLRCSPRSGDLSVYWYQQSLDQGLQFLIQYYNGEERAKGNILERFSAQQFPDLHSELNLSSLELGDSALYFCASSEGQLISSGANVLTFGAGSRLTVL.

The chain has TRBV4-2 and TRBJ2-1; 13 bases agree with TRBD2. The CDR3 is 17 amino acids. Germline CDR1 is LGHNA and CDR2 is YNFKEQ. V lost 1 base to trimming and J lost 5 bases; unmatched junction nucleotides: 5. Written as DNA, the CDR3 is TGTGCCAGCAGCCAAGGGGTAGGACTAGCGGGAGACAATGAGCAGTTCTTC. This gives the protein CASSQGVGLAGDNEQFF.

CDR3 loop: CASSLRTGGEAFF. The CDR3 bases are TGTGCCAGCAGCTTACGGACAGGGGGCGAAGCTTTCTTT. The rearrangement links TRBV7-6 to TRBJ1-1, with 11 bases aligning to TRBD1. From germline, CDR1 is SGHVS and CDR2 FNYEAQ. V dropped 2 bases and J dropped 8; count of bases not matched to a gene: 1. The CDR3 runs to 13 residues.

CDR3 in amino acids: CASSYRAGGGADTQYF. The CDR3 coding sequence is TGTGCCAGCAGCTACCGAGCGGGGGGCGGGGCAGATACGCAGTATTTT. The chain combines TRBV7-9 with TRBJ2-3; 9 bases are a match to TRBD2. V shed 4 bases and J 4 bases; nucleotides not matched to a gene: 9. Germline CDR1 is SEHNR and CDR2 is FQNEAQ (reference sequence). The CDR3 length is 16 residues.

V gene TRBV4-1 combines with J gene TRBJ1-1, with TRBD1 as a possible D gene (6 bases). V gave up 0 bases and J gave up 4 bases, with 15 bases separating them. Germline lookup yields CDR1 MGHRA and CDR2 YSYEKL. This CDR3 contains 16 residues. This chain's CDR3 is CASSQEPGGRVTEAFF. Here the CDR3 DNA reads TGCGCCAGCAGCCAAGAACCCGGGGGGCGAGTCACTGAAGCTTTCTTT.

The chain is built from TRBV6-5 and TRBJ1-4; the D gene is possibly TRBD1 (6 bases). The germline V gene encodes CDR1 MNHEY and CDR2 SVGAGI. The CDR3 length is 16 residues. Deletions cut 0 bases from V and 6 bases from J, with 14 bases between. CDR3 protein: CASSYSSRGGDEKLFF. DNA for the CDR3: TGTGCCAGCAGTTACTCAAGCAGGGGAGGGGATGAAAAACTGTTTTTT.

The chain uses TRBV4-2 and TRBJ2-1, with TRBD1 identical over 7 bases. The CDR3 is made up of 15 amino acids. J lost 4 bases, V lost 0 bases, and 3 bases had no gene match. The germline CDR1 and CDR2 sequences are LGHNA and YNFKEQ. Written as DNA, the CDR3 is TGTGCCAGCAGCCAAGATGGGGACAGTTACAATGAGCAGTTCTTC. This encodes CASSQDGDSYNEQFF.

The chain employs TRBV19 and TRBJ1-4; no clear D gene. CDR3 length equals 13 residues. Between the trimmed V and J ends, which lost 5 bases and 14 bases, there was a span of 18 bases. Germline assignment: CDR1 LNHDA and CDR2 SQIVND (reference sequence). The CDR3 coding sequence is TGTGCCAGTAGTCGCCTACCGGCGGCGCCCCTGTTTTTT. Encoded protein: CASSRLPAAPLFF.

The V call is TRBV28, the J call TRBJ1-5; D is unresolved. Trimming took off 3 bases at V and 6 bases at J, with 12 bases between the two ends. The CDR3 totals 14 residues. The germline gives CDR1 MDHEN, CDR2 SYDVKM. CDR3 sequence: CASSFDGVFQPQHF. For the CDR3, the DNA is TGTGCCAGCAGTTTCGACGGGGTTTTTCAGCCCCAGCATTTT. The full variable domain, its missing parts supplied by reference TRBV28 and TRBJ1-5, is DVKVTQSSRYLVKRTGEKVFLECVQDMDHENMFWYRQDPGLGLRLIYFSYDVKMKEKGDIPEGYSVSREKKERFSLILESASTNQTSMYLCASSFDGVFQPQHFGDGTRLSIL.